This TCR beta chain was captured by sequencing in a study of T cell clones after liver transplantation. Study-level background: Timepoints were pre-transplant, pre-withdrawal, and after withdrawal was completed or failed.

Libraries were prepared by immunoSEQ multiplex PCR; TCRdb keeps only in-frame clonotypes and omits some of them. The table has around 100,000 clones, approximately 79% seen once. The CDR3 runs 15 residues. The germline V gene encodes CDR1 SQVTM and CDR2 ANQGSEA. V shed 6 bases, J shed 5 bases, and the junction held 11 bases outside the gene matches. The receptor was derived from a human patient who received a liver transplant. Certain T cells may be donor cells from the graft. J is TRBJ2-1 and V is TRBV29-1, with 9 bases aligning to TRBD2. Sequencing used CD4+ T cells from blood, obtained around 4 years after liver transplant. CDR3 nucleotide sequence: TGCAGCGTCTCCACCGGGACTAGCAGGAACAATGAGCAGTTCTTC. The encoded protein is CSVSTGTSRNNEQFF.